This entry is about one T cell receptor beta chain. Its antigen is as yet unknown. The data derive from a study of cytomegalovirus exposure and HLA in healthy donors. As for the study in general: Of the donors genotyped, 398 in all, about 82% fell in the Caucasian-associated ancestry cluster.

The study, taken as a whole, reports: Reports indicated that the classifier achieved high specificity and sensitivity in diagnosing cytomegalovirus status.

Both 60 Vbeta primers and 13 Jbeta primers went into the PCR. TCRdb's copy holds only in-frame clones and misses some; the assay was immunoSEQ multiplex PCR. The sample lists 150,000 to 250,000 clones; 82% were seen once. V was trimmed by 4 bases and J by 4 bases, leaving 11 bases between them. The CDR3 is 13 residues long. Germline V lookup: CDR1 SGDLS, CDR2 YYNGEE. The sequenced material came from PBMCs. The TCR comes from a boy between 2 and 10 years old in good health and CMV-seronegative. The rearrangement links TRBV9 to TRBJ2-5; D is unresolved. The CDR3 coding sequence is TGTGCCAGCAGCCCCCGTGACTCAGAGACCCAGTACTTC. Translating it yields CASSPRDSETQYF.